The present T cell receptor (beta chain) was sequenced within a study of blood T cells in healthy people across ages. V was shortened by 6 bases and J by 5 bases, with 11 bases between the two germline ends. The CDR3 runs to 13 residues. Germline-derived CDR1 and CDR2 are KGHSH and LQKENI. This clonotype was detected many times. Next came a second PCR, run for about 6 to 11 cycles, which used a sample-barcoded 5' primer along with a J-beta primer mix. TCRdb passed the 5' RACE reads through MiXCR, listing each CDR3 protein once. This repertoire shows 710,000 or so distinct CDR3 sequences, less than 40% found once; its top ten account for 15% to 19%.

The V and J genes are TRBV18 and TRBJ1-5; tentative D call: TRBD1 (6 bases). The TCR was taken from a woman of 80 years or more in good health. The sequencing input was blood. CDR3 amino acids: CASSQEGDQPQHF. The CDR3 nucleotides read TGTGCCAGCTCCCAGGAGGGGGATCAGCCCCAGCATTTT.